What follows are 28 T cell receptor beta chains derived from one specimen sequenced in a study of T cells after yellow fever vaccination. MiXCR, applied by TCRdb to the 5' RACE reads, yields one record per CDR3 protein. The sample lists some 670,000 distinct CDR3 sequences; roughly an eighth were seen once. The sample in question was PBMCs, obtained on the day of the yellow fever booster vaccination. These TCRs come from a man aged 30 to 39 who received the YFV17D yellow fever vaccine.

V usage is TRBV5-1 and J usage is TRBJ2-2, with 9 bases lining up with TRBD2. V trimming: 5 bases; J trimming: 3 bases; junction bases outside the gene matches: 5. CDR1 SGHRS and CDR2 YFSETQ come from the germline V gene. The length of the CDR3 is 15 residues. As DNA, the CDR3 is TGCGCCAGCAGACCTAGCGGGACCCACACCGGGGAGCTGTTTTTT. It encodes CASRPSGTHTGELFF.

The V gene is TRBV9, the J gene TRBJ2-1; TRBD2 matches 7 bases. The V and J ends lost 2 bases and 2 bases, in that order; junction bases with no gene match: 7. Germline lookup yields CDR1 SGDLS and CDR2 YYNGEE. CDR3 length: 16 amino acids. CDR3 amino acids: CASSVAGEVTYNEQFF. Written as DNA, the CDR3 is TGTGCCAGCAGCGTCGCGGGAGAAGTTACCTACAATGAGCAGTTCTTC.

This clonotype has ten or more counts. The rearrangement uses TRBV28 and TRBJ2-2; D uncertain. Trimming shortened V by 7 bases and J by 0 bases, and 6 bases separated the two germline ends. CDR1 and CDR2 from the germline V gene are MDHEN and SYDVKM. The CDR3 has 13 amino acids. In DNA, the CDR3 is TGTGCCAGCACCGTCCCGAACACCGGGGAGCTGTTTTTT. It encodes CASTVPNTGELFF. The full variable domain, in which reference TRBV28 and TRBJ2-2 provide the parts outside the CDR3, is DVKVTQSSRYLVKRTGEKVFLECVQDMDHENMFWYRQDPGLGLRLIYFSYDVKMKEKGDIPEGYSVSREKKERFSLILESASTNQTSMYLCASTVPNTGELFFGEGSRLTVL.

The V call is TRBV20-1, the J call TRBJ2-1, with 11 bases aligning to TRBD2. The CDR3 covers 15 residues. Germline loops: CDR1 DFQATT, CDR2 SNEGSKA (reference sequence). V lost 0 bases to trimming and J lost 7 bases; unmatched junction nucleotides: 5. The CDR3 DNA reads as TGCAGTGCTAGAGATAGCGGGAGGGCTGGAAATGAGCAGTTCTTC. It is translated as CSARDSGRAGNEQFF.

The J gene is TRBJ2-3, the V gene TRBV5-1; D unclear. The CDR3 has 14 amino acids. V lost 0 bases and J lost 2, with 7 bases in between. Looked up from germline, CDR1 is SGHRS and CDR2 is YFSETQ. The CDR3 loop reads CASSLELDTDTQYF. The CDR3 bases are TGCGCCAGCAGCTTGGAGTTGGACACAGATACGCAGTATTTT.

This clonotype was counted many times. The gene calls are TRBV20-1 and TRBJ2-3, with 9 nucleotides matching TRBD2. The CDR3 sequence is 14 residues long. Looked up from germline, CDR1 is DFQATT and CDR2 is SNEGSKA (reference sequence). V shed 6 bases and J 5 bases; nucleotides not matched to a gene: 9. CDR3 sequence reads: CSAPLAGKVDTQYF. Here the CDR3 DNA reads TGCAGTGCCCCTCTAGCGGGGAAAGTAGATACGCAGTATTTT.

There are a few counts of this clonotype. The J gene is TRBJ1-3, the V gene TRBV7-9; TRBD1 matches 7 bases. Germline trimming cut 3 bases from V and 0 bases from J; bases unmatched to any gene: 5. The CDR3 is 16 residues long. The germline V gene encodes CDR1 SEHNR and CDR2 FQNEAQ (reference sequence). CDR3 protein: CASSFRDRNSGNTIYF. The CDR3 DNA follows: TGTGCCAGCAGCTTCCGGGACAGAAACTCTGGAAACACCATATATTTT.

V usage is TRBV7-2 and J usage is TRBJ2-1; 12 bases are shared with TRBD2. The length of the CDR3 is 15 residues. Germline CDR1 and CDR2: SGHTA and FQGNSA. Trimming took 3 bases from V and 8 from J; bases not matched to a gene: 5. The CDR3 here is CASSFGLAGYDEQFF. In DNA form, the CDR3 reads TGTGCCAGCAGCTTTGGACTAGCGGGATATGATGAGCAGTTCTTC. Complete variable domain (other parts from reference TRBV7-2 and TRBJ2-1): GAGVSQSPSNKVTEKGKDVELRCDPISGHTALYWYRQSLGQGLEFLIYFQGNSAPDKSGLPSDRFSAERTGGSVSTLTIQRTQQEDSAVYLCASSFGLAGYDEQFFGPGTRLTVL.

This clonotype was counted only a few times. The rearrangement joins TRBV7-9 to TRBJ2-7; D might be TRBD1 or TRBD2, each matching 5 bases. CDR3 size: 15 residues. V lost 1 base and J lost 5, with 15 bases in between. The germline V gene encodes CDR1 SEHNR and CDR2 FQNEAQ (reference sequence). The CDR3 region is CASSLEGELWNEQYF. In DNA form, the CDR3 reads TGTGCCAGCAGCTTAGAAGGGGAGTTATGGAACGAGCAGTACTTC. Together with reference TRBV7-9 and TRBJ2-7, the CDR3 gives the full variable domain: DTGVSQNPRHKITKRGQNVTFRCDPISEHNRLYWYRQTLGQGPEFLTYFQNEAQLEKSRLLSDRFSAERPKGSFSTLEIQRTEQGDSAMYLCASSLEGELWNEQYFGPGTRLTVT.

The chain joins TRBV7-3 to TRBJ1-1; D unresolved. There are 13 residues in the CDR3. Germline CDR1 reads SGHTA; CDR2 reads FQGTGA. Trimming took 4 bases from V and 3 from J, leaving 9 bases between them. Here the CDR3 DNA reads TGTGCCAGCAGCTACCAAGGAGACACTGAAGCTTTCTTT. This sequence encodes CASSYQGDTEAFF.

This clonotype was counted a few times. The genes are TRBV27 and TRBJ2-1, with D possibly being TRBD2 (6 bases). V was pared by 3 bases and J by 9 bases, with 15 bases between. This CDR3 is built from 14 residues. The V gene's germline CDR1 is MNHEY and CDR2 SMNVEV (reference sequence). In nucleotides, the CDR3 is TGTGCCAGCAGTTTCTGGGACTCGCGGGGTGAGCAGTTCTTC. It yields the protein CASSFWDSRGEQFF.

CDR3 nucleotide sequence: TGCGCCAGCAGCTTGGTTGTGACAGCGAACACCGGGGAGCTGTTTTTT. This sequence encodes CASSLVVTANTGELFF. This chain uses TRBV5-1 with TRBJ2-2; D possibly corresponds to TRBD1 (5 bases). CDR3 size: 16 residues. The germline CDR1 and CDR2 sequences are SGHRS and YFSETQ. V gave up 0 bases and J gave up 0 bases, with 9 bases separating them.

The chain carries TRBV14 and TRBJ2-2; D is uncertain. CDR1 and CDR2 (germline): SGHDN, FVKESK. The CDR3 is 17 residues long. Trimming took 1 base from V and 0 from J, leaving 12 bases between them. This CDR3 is CASSQVYGAPNTGELFF. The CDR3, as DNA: TGTGCCAGCAGCCAAGTGTACGGCGCTCCGAACACCGGGGAGCTGTTTTTT.

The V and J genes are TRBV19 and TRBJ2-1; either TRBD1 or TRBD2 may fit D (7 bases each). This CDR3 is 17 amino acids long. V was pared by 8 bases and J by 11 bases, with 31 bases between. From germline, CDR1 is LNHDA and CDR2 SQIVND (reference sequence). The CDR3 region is CASLGREGAKAGLKQFF. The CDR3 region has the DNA TGTGCCAGTCTCGGCAGGGAGGGGGCGAAGGCGGGCCTGAAGCAGTTCTTC.

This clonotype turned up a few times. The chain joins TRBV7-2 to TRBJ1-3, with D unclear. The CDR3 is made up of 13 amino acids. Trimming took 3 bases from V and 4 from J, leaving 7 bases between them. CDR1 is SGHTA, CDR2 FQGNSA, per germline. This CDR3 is CASSFEPGNTIYF. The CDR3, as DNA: TGTGCCAGCAGCTTTGAGCCGGGAAACACCATATATTTT.

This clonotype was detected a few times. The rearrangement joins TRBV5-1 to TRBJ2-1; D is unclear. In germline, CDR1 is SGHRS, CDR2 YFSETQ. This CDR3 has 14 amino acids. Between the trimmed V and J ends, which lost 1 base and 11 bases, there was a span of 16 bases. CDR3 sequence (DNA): TGCGCCAGCAGCTTGACCGAAAGAACTTACCAGCAGTTCTTC. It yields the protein CASSLTERTYQQFF.

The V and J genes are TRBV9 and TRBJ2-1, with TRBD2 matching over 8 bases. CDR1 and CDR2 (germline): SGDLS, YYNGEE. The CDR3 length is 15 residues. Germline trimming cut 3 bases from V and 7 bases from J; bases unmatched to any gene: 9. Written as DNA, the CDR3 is TGTGCCAGCAGCGCAGTGGGTAGCGGGAATAATGAGCAGTTCTTC. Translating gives CASSAVGSGNNEQFF.

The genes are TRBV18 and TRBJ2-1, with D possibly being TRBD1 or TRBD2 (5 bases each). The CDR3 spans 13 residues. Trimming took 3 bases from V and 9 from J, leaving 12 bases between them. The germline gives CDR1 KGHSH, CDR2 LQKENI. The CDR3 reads CASSPYIGGEQFF. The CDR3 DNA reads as TGTGCCAGCTCACCCTACATTGGGGGTGAGCAGTTCTTC.

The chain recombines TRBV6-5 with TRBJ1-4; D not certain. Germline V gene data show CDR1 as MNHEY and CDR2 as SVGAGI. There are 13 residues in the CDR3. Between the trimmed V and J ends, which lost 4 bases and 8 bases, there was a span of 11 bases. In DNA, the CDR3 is TGTGCCAGCAGTTCTCGGGTTAGCGAAAAACTGTTTTTT. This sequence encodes CASSSRVSEKLFF.

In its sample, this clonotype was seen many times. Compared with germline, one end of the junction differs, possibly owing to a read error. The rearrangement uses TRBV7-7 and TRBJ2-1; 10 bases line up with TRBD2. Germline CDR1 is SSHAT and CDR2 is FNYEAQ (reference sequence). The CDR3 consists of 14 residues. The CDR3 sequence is CASSPGLAANEQFF. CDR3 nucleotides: TGTGCTAGCAGCCCAGGACTAGCGGCTAATGAGCAGTTCTTC.

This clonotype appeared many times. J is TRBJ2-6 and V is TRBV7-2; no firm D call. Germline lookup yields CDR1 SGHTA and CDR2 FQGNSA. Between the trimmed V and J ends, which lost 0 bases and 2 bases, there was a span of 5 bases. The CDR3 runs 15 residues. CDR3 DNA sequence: TGTGCCAGCAGCTTAGCAGGGCCTGGGGCCAACGTCCTGACTTTC. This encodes CASSLAGPGANVLTF.

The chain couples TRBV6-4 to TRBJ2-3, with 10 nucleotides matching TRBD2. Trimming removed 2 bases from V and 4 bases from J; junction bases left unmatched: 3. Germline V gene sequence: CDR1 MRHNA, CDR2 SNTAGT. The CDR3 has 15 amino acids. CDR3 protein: CASSDLAGDADTQYF. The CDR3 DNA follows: TGTGCCAGCAGTGACCTAGCGGGAGACGCAGATACGCAGTATTTT.

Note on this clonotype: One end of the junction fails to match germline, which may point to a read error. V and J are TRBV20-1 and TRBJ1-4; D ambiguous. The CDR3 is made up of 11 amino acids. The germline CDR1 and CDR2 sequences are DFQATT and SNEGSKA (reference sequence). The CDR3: CSARFNENLFF. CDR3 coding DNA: TGCAGTGCTAGATTTAATGAAAACCTGTTTTTT.

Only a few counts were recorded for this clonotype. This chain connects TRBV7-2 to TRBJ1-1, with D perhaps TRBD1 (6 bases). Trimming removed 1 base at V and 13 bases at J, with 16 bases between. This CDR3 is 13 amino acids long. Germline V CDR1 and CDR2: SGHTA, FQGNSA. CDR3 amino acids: CASSLGGREWVFF. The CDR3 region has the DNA TGTGCCAGCAGCTTAGGGGGGCGGGAATGGGTTTTCTTT.

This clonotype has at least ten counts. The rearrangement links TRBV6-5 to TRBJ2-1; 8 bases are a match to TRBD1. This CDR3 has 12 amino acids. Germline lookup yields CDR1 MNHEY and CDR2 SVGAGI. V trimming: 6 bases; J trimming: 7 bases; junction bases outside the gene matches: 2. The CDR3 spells CASRNRGNEQFF. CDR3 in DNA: TGTGCCAGCAGAAACAGGGGGAATGAGCAGTTCTTC.

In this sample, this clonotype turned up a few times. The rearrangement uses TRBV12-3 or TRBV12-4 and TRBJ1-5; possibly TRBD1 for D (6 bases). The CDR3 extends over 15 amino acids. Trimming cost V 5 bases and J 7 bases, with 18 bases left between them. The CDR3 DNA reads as TGTGCCAGCAGTCATCGGGACAATGAAGGACAGCCCCAGCATTTT. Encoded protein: CASSHRDNEGQPQHF.

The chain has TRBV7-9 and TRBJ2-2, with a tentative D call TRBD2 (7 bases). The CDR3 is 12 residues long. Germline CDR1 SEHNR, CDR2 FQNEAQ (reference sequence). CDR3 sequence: CVQAGAPGELFF. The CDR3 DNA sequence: TGTGTCCAGGCGGGGGCCCCCGGGGAGCTGTTTTTT.

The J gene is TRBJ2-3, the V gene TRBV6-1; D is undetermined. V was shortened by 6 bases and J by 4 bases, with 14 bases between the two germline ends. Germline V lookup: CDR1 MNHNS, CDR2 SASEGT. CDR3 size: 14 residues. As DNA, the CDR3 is TGTGCCAGCAGCCTGGGGTCTTTCCCAGATACGCAGTATTTT. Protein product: CASSLGSFPDTQYF.